This T cell receptor (beta chain) was recovered during a study of blood T cell repertoires in COVID-19. Some clones are missing from TCRdb's copy, which holds only in-frame ones; the method was immunoSEQ multiplex PCR. The sample carries about 40,000 clones, 70% to 90% recorded once. Trimming cost V 6 bases and J 9 bases, with 15 bases left between them. Germline V gives CDR1 MNHNY, CDR2 SVGAGI (reference sequence). The CDR3 consists of 14 residues. The specimen sequenced was peripheral blood. The rearrangement uses TRBV6-6 and TRBJ1-6; maybe TRBD1 (5 bases). The origin of this receptor is a human donor in a cohort sampled during active COVID-19. Written as DNA, the CDR3 is TGTGCCAGCAGCCGGGCAGGGAAAGGTTCACCCCTCCACTTT. Translation gives CASSRAGKGSPLHF.